The 9 T cell receptor beta chains reported below all come from one sample, sequenced in a study of OX40 agonist ivuxolimab in advanced cancers. Clones were sequenced by immunoSEQ multiplex PCR, and TCRdb holds only the in-frame ones, with some missing. The table lists around 57,000 clones, about 92% of them singletons. Specimen: CD4+ or CD8+ T cells sorted from blood, collected in a trial of the OX40 agonist ivuxolimab. The receptors shown here come from an adult with an advanced solid tumor such as melanoma, head and neck, liver or kidney cancer.

V is TRBV27 and J is TRBJ2-6, with D tentatively TRBD1 (5 bases). Trimming removed 4 bases at V and 0 bases at J, with 16 bases between. The germline V gene encodes CDR1 MNHEY and CDR2 SMNVEV (reference sequence). The length of the CDR3 is 18 residues. Written as DNA, the CDR3 is TGTGCCAGCAGTTCCGGGCAGGGCCCGTTCTCTGGGGCCAACGTCCTGACTTTC. Protein sequence: CASSSGQGPFSGANVLTF.

This chain connects TRBV7-8 to TRBJ2-1, with 9 bases aligning to TRBD2. Trimming took 2 bases from V and 5 from J; bases not matched to a gene: 7. The CDR3 is 16 residues long. Germline CDR1 SGHVS, CDR2 FQNEAQ. The CDR3 here is CASSLLASGTDNEQFF. For the CDR3, the DNA is TGTGCCAGCAGCTTATTAGCTAGCGGGACCGACAATGAGCAGTTCTTC.

The genes are TRBV6-5 and TRBJ2-5, with D unresolved. CDR3 length: 11 residues. Looked up from germline, CDR1 is MNHEY and CDR2 is SVGAGI. The V and J ends lost 2 bases and 5 bases respectively, with 3 bases between them. CDR3 protein: CASSYMETQYF. In DNA, the CDR3 is TGTGCCAGCAGTTACATGGAGACCCAGTACTTC.

The chain carries TRBV2 and TRBJ2-1, with TRBD2 matching 8 bases. The CDR3 sequence is 15 residues long. In germline, CDR1 is SNHLY, CDR2 FYNNEI. V shed 3 bases, J shed 5 bases, and the junction held 6 bases outside the gene matches. The CDR3, as DNA: TGTGCCAGCAGTGATCACCGGCGGGAGGACAATGAGCAGTTCTTC. It yields the protein CASSDHRREDNEQFF.

The rearrangement links TRBV28 to TRBJ1-3, with TRBD1 as a possible D gene (6 bases). V lost 6 bases and J 4 bases, leaving 25 bases between the germline ends. This CDR3 spans 18 amino acids. Per germline, CDR1 MDHEN and CDR2 SYDVKM. The CDR3 loop is CASRQYPPGELKGNTIYF. The CDR3 bases are TGTGCCAGCAGACAATACCCCCCAGGGGAATTAAAGGGAAACACCATATATTTT.

The J gene is TRBJ2-3, the V gene TRBV30; D not resolved. V lost 2 bases, J lost 6 bases, and 9 bases lay in between. CDR3 size: 12 residues. CDR1 GTSNPN and CDR2 SVGIG come from the germline V gene (reference sequence). The CDR3 DNA is TGTGCCTGGAGTAGAATGGGGGATACGCAGTATTTT. Translating it yields CAWSRMGDTQYF.

The CDR3 protein is CTSSHGGGEQYV. CDR3 in DNA: TGCACCAGCAGCCACGGTGGGGGCGAGCAGTACGTC. The chain links TRBV1 to TRBJ2-7; the D call of TRBD1 is as the table states it, not checked on the DNA. TRBV1 is tagged as a pseudogene. The CDR3 runs 12 residues.

This clone has just one count. V usage is TRBV11-2 and J usage is TRBJ2-1; tentatively, D is TRBD2 (5 bases). Germline CDR1 SGHAT, CDR2 FQNNGV. CDR3 size: 17 residues. The ends were cut back, 2 bases at V and 0 bases at J, with 14 bases in the middle. The CDR3 region is CASSLSLWENSYNEQFF. In DNA, the CDR3 is TGTGCCAGCAGCTTAAGTTTGTGGGAGAACTCCTACAATGAGCAGTTCTTC. The whole variable domain, remainder taken from reference TRBV11-2 and TRBJ2-1, is EAGVAQSPRYKIIEKRQSVAFWCNPISGHATLYWYQQILGQGPKLLIQFQNNGVVDDSQLPKDRFSAERLKGVDSTLKIQPAKLEDSAVYLCASSLSLWENSYNEQFFGPGTRLTVL.

The chain uses TRBV19 and TRBJ1-1; D possibly corresponds to TRBD1 (5 bases). This CDR3 is 16 amino acids long. CDR1 and CDR2 (germline): LNHDA, SQIVND (reference sequence). The germline V and J ends were trimmed by 5 bases and 1 base, with 17 bases remaining between them. DNA of the CDR3: TGTGCCAGTAGTTACGGCCACGGGGCCCCGAACACTGAAGCTTTCTTT. Translation: CASSYGHGAPNTEAFF.